This TCR beta chain derives from a study of CD4 T cells in relation to SARS-CoV-2 and coronaviruses. V was pared by 7 bases and J by 2 bases, with 14 bases between. Per the germline V gene, CDR1 is LNHDA and CDR2 is SQIVND (reference sequence). CDR3 size: 14 residues. CD4+ T cells from unexposed donors were obtained before the COVID-19 pandemic (2011-2018). After approximately 10 days of culture, CD4+ T cells were isolated. Points on this clone: Its target is unknown.

The assay was immunoSEQ multiplex PCR, and TCRdb's table has in-frame clones only and misses some. The sample carries about 25,000 clones, approximately 80% recorded once. This clonotype was sampled from a human donor in good health. This chain connects TRBV19 to TRBJ1-1; D is unresolved. Sequences were obtained from CD4+ T cells from PBMCs, cultured in vitro. The CDR3 is CASKSSADNTEAFF. Written as DNA, the CDR3 is TGTGCCAGTAAGTCATCGGCGGATAACACTGAAGCTTTCTTT.